Shown below are 23 T cell receptor beta chains from a single sample sequenced in a study of blood T cell repertoires in COVID-19. The assay was immunoSEQ multiplex PCR, and TCRdb's table has in-frame clones only and misses some. Of about 100,000 clones in the sample, around four fifths were seen once. Source material: peripheral blood. These receptors all stem from a man aged 65 to 85 with active or convalescent COVID-19.

V is TRBV30 and J is TRBJ2-7; the match to TRBD1 covers 9 bases. V was clipped by 1 base and J by 3 bases; unmatched bases: 10. CDR1 GTSNPN and CDR2 SVGIG come from the germline V gene (reference sequence). The CDR3 covers 16 residues. The CDR3 sequence: CAWSGMLTGGNYEQYF. The CDR3 coding sequence is TGTGCCTGGAGTGGCATGTTGACAGGGGGAAACTACGAGCAGTACTTC.

The chain recombines TRBV9 with TRBJ2-1; 14 positions agree with TRBD2. The CDR3 contains 19 residues. The junction had 9 bases not matched to a gene; V was cut back by 4 bases and J by 0 bases. From germline, CDR1 is SGDLS and CDR2 YYNGEE. The CDR3 spells CASSLTGLAGASSYNEQFF. The CDR3 nucleotides are TGTGCCAGCAGCTTAACGGGACTAGCGGGAGCGAGCTCCTACAATGAGCAGTTCTTC.

This chain joins TRBV5-1 and TRBJ1-1; maybe TRBD1 (6 bases). In germline, CDR1 is SGHRS, CDR2 YFSETQ. V lost 5 bases and J 0 bases, leaving 20 bases between the germline ends. The CDR3 sequence is 17 residues long. The DNA for the CDR3 is TGCGCCAGCAGTGCAGGGGAGCCCCCAGGGATGAACACTGAAGCTTTCTTT. Translation gives CASSAGEPPGMNTEAFF.

This clone was seen a handful of times. The chain couples TRBV5-1 to TRBJ2-2; possible D gene TRBD1, 6 bases. This CDR3 contains 17 residues. Germline V gene data show CDR1 as SGHRS and CDR2 as YFSETQ. Trimming removed 4 bases at V and 3 bases at J, with 19 bases between. The CDR3 here is CASSEGHSSKYTGELFF. The DNA of the CDR3 is TGCGCCAGCAGCGAGGGACACTCTTCAAAATACACCGGGGAGCTGTTTTTT.

The chain employs TRBV19 and TRBJ2-7; TRBD1 matches 9 bases. Germline CDR1 reads LNHDA; CDR2 reads SQIVND (reference sequence). V dropped 6 bases and J dropped 3; count of bases not matched to a gene: 18. The CDR3 spans 18 residues. The CDR3 coding sequence is TGTGCCAGTAGATTTCCTATTTCACAGGGGGCCGGCAACTACGAGCAGTACTTC. The encoded protein is CASRFPISQGAGNYEQYF.

The chain's CDR3 is CSVVFAGQVPYGYTF. CDR3 in DNA: TGCAGCGTTGTGTTTGCGGGACAGGTACCATATGGCTACACCTTC. The chain combines TRBV29-1 with TRBJ1-2; 8 bases line up with TRBD1. The germline CDR1 and CDR2 sequences are SQVTM and ANQGSEA. CDR3 size: 15 residues. After removal of 4 bases from V and 5 bases from J, the junction contained 12 bases not matched to a gene.

The chain employs TRBV27 and TRBJ1-2; D possibly corresponds to TRBD1 (5 bases). The CDR3 runs 16 residues. Germline V lookup: CDR1 MNHEY, CDR2 SMNVEV (reference sequence). Between the trimmed V and J ends, which lost 4 bases and 0 bases, there was a span of 15 bases. CDR3 residues: CASSSRLTAANYGYTF. The CDR3 DNA sequence: TGTGCCAGCAGTTCCCGCCTGACAGCAGCTAACTATGGCTACACCTTC.

The chain employs TRBV20-1 and TRBJ2-3; tentative D call: TRBD1 (5 bases). Between the trimmed V and J ends, which lost 3 bases and 1 base, there was a span of 11 bases. The CDR3 is 14 residues long. The V gene's germline CDR1 is DFQATT and CDR2 SNEGSKA (reference sequence). CDR3 in amino acids: CSASQGRGTDTQYF. The CDR3 bases are TGCAGTGCTAGTCAGGGTCGGGGCACAGATACGCAGTATTTT.

The chain joins TRBV11-2 to TRBJ2-6, with D tentatively TRBD2 (5 bases). Deletions cut 5 bases from V and 4 bases from J, with 12 bases between. This CDR3 has 15 amino acids. CDR1 and CDR2 from the germline V gene are SGHAT and FQNNGV. CDR3 loop: CASSPGGLGANVLTF. The CDR3 coding sequence is TGTGCCAGCAGCCCGGGCGGGCTAGGGGCCAACGTCCTGACTTTC.

V usage is TRBV27 and J usage is TRBJ1-1, with TRBD1 matching over 7 bases. The CDR3 spans 12 residues. Germline V CDR1 and CDR2: MNHEY, SMNVEV (reference sequence). The trim removed 0 bases at V and 11 bases at J, leaving 3 bases unmatched. CDR3 residues: CASSLSTGKAFF. CDR3 DNA: TGTGCCAGCAGTTTATCGACAGGGAAGGCTTTCTTT.

The chain couples TRBV19 to TRBJ1-6; unclear D gene. Germline V lookup: CDR1 LNHDA, CDR2 SQIVND (reference sequence). Trimming shortened V by 4 bases and J by 7 bases, and 8 bases separated the two germline ends. This CDR3 spans 13 amino acids. Written as DNA, the CDR3 is TGTGCCAGTAGTACCGACGGGAATTCACCCCTCCACTTT. This translates into CASSTDGNSPLHF.

The chain carries TRBV6-5 and TRBJ1-1, with D possibly being TRBD1 (6 bases). The CDR3 runs to 11 residues. Germline CDR1 and CDR2: MNHEY and SVGAGI. With 10 bases removed from V and 5 bases from J, the gap between germline ends came to 11 bases. The DNA for the CDR3 is TGTGCCATTACAGGGATTACTGAAGCTTTCTTT. This codes for CAITGITEAFF.

This chain links TRBV7-9 with TRBJ2-7; 11 bases map to TRBD1. CDR1 is SEHNR and CDR2 is FQNEAQ in the germline V gene (reference sequence). J lost 6 bases, V lost 1 base, and 5 bases had no gene match. The CDR3 totals 15 residues. CDR3 residues: CASSLGDRGGFEQYF. The CDR3 bases are TGTGCCAGCAGCTTAGGGGACAGGGGGGGTTTCGAGCAGTACTTC.

V gene TRBV9 combines with J gene TRBJ2-7, with D possibly TRBD1 on 5 matching bases. This CDR3 region has 15 residues. Per the germline V gene, CDR1 is SGDLS and CDR2 is YYNGEE. V was cut by 0 bases and J by 0 bases, with 10 bases left in between. The CDR3 bases are TGTGCCAGCAGCGTAGGGGCCGACAGCTCCTACGAGCAGTACTTC. Translating it yields CASSVGADSSYEQYF.

This clone has only a few counts. This sequence joins TRBV5-1 and TRBJ2-3, with TRBD1 identical over 8 bases. J gave up 2 bases and V 2 bases, and 7 bases lay outside the gene matches. CDR1 and CDR2 (germline): SGHRS, YFSETQ. This CDR3 is 16 amino acids long. The CDR3 sequence: CASSFQTGAITDTQYF. The DNA of the CDR3 is TGCGCCAGCAGCTTCCAGACAGGGGCGATCACAGATACGCAGTATTTT.

This clone came up once. V usage is TRBV28 and J usage is TRBJ1-4; 7 nucleotides match TRBD1. V shed 4 bases and J 4 bases; nucleotides not matched to a gene: 9. The CDR3 sequence is 16 residues long. From germline, CDR1 is MDHEN and CDR2 SYDVKM. CDR3 residues: CASSYTGQVFNEKLFF. For the CDR3, the DNA is TGTGCCAGCAGTTACACAGGACAGGTCTTTAATGAAAAACTGTTTTTT.

V and J are TRBV28 and TRBJ2-2; TRBD2 might be the D (7 bases). The CDR3 length is 16 residues. From germline, CDR1 is MDHEN and CDR2 SYDVKM. The V end was cut by 7 bases, the J end by 1 base, with 16 bases between. The CDR3 nucleotides are TGTGCCAGCACCCCTCGGGGGGCCGAGAACACCGGGGAGCTGTTTTTT. This codes for CASTPRGAENTGELFF.

This chain joins TRBV9 and TRBJ2-1, with TRBD2 identical over 10 bases. V lost 0 bases, J lost 5 bases, and 2 bases stayed unmatched. This CDR3 is 15 amino acids long. CDR1 is SGDLS and CDR2 is YYNGEE in the germline V gene. DNA of the CDR3: TGTGCCAGCAGCGTAGGAAGCGGGGGGGACAATGAGCAGTTCTTC. Translating it yields CASSVGSGGDNEQFF. Full variable domain (outside the CDR3, taken from reference TRBV9 and TRBJ2-1): DSGVTQTPKHLITATGQRVTLRCSPRSGDLSVYWYQQSLDQGLQFLIQYYNGEERAKGNILERFSAQQFPDLHSELNLSSLELGDSALYFCASSVGSGGDNEQFFGPGTRLTVL.

CDR3 DNA sequence: TGTGCCAGCAGCCCTGGACAAGCCTTCTTCTATGGCTACACCTTC. Translated, it gives CASSPGQAFFYGYTF. V gene TRBV5-6 combines with J gene TRBJ1-2; D might be TRBD1 (5 bases). The ends were cut back, 4 bases at V and 4 bases at J, with 17 bases in the middle. The CDR3 consists of 15 residues. Germline V gene sequence: CDR1 SGHDT, CDR2 YYEEEE.

This clone was counted between two and nine times. This sequence joins TRBV28 and TRBJ1-5, with D uncertain. The germline V and J ends were trimmed by 8 bases and 7 bases, with 18 bases remaining between them. In germline, CDR1 is MDHEN, CDR2 SYDVKM. The CDR3 contains 14 residues. CDR3: CASSMTLGSQPQHF. CDR3 nucleotides: TGTGCCAGCTCCATGACCCTTGGGAGCCAGCCCCAGCATTTT. The full variable domain, in which reference TRBV28 and TRBJ1-5 provide the parts outside the CDR3, is DVKVTQSSRYLVKRTGEKVFLECVQDMDHENMFWYRQDPGLGLRLIYFSYDVKMKEKGDIPEGYSVSREKKERFSLILESASTNQTSMYLCASSMTLGSQPQHFGDGTRLSIL.

The chain uses TRBV10-3 and TRBJ2-3; 7 bases match TRBD1. The CDR3 is 15 amino acids. After removal of 6 bases from V and 1 base from J, the junction contained 7 bases not matched to a gene. The germline V gene encodes CDR1 ENHRY and CDR2 SYGVKD. The CDR3: CAISDGTARTDTQYF. CDR3 in DNA: TGTGCCATCAGCGACGGGACAGCTCGCACAGATACGCAGTATTTT.

This sequence joins TRBV6-2 or TRBV6-3 and TRBJ2-7, with a tentative D call TRBD1 (6 bases). Germline V gene data show CDR1 as MNHEY and CDR2 as SVGEGT. Trimming removed 2 bases from V and 2 bases from J, with 10 bases in between. The CDR3 runs 14 residues. CDR3 DNA: TGTGCCAGCAGTTACCGACAGGTCACCTACGAGCAGTACTTC. Translating it yields CASSYRQVTYEQYF.

The V and J genes are TRBV18 and TRBJ1-3; a weak D match, TRBD1 (6 bases). CDR1 KGHSH and CDR2 LQKENI come from the germline V gene. V was clipped by 4 bases and J by 0 bases, with 13 bases between them. The CDR3 spans 16 residues. This chain's CDR3 is CASSLGTPNSGNTIYF. The CDR3 region has the DNA TGTGCCAGCTCACTGGGGACACCCAACTCTGGAAACACCATATATTTT.